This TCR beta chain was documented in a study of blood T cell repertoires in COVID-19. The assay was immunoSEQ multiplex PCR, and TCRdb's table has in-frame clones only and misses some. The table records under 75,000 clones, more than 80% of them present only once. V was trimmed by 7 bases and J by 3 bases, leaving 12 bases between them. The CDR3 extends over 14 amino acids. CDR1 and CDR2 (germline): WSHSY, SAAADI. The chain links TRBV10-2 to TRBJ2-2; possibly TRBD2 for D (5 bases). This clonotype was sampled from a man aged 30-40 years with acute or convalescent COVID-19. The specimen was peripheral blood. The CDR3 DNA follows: TGCGCCAGCACCCTACGGACTTACACCGGGGAGCTGTTTTTT. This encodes CASTLRTYTGELFF.